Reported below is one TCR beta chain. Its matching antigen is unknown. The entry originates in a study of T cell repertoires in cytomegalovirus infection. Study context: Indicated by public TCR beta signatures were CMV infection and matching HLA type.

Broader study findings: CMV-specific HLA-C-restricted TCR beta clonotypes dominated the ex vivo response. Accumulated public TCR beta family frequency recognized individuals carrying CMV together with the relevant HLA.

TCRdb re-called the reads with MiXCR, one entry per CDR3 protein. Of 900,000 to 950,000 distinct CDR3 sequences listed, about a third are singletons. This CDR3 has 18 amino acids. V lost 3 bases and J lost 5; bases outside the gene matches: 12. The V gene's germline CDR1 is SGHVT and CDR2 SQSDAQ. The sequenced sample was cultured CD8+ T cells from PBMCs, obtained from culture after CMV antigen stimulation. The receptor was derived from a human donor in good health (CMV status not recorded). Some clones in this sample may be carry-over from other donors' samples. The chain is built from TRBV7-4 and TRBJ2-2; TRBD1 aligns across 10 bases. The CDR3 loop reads CASSFRQGAGGTTGELFF. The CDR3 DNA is TGTGCCAGCAGCTTCCGACAGGGGGCTGGTGGGACGACCGGGGAGCTGTTTTTT.